What follows describes a single T cell receptor beta chain. Its cognate antigen is unknown. TCRdb used MiXCR to reprocess the 5' RACE reads, holding one entry per CDR3 protein. The sample has more than 75,000 distinct CDR3 sequences, approximately 15% seen once. The sample comes from a study of T-cell memory formation after mild COVID-19. CDR1 and CDR2 (germline): SEHNR, FQNEAQ (reference sequence). V was clipped by 1 base and J by 6 bases, with 6 bases between them. The CDR3 sequence is 12 residues long. Findings of the study overall: There was a balanced CD4/CD8 profile in clones contracting day 15 to 85, and later expanders leaned CD4+.

The receptor was isolated from an adult woman who had mild COVID-19 (a few samples of this study predate the infection). Cell type and time point are not known. The genes are TRBV7-9 and TRBJ1-1; D unresolved. What was sequenced was PBMCs or a T cell subset sorted from them (not recorded which). The CDR3 coding sequence is TGTGCCAGCAGCTTAGTCCCCCCTGAAGCTTTCTTT. Its translation: CASSLVPPEAFF.